Listed here are 13 T cell receptor beta chains from one sample, sequenced in a study of blood T cell repertoires in COVID-19. Assay: immunoSEQ multiplex PCR; the TCRdb copy retains only in-frame clones and omits some. The sample lists about 190,000 clones, over 75% occurring once. The sample consisted of peripheral blood. The receptor set was obtained from a man aged 50 or older who had recovered from COVID-19.

V is TRBV30 and J is TRBJ2-7; the match to TRBD1 covers 8 bases. V gave up 6 bases and J gave up 1 base; unmatched junction bases: 8. This CDR3 is 14 amino acids long. The germline V gene has CDR1 GTSNPN and CDR2 SVGIG (reference sequence). The CDR3 sequence is CACDRGSLSYEQYF. The CDR3 region has the DNA TGTGCCTGCGACAGGGGTTCGTTATCCTACGAGCAGTACTTC.

The chain links TRBV28 to TRBJ1-1, with 7 bases identical to TRBD1. CDR1 is MDHEN, CDR2 SYDVKM, per germline. With V trimmed by 6 bases and J by 8 bases, 9 bases remained unmatched. The CDR3 sequence is 13 residues long. The CDR3 loop reads CASSSDRVLEAFF. The CDR3 DNA sequence: TGTGCCAGCAGCTCCGACAGGGTCTTAGAAGCTTTCTTT.

V gene TRBV11-2 combines with J gene TRBJ1-2, with 8 bases aligning to TRBD1. V lost 5 bases and J lost 3; bases outside the gene matches: 2. CDR3 size: 13 residues. Germline CDR1 reads SGHAT; CDR2 reads FQNNGV. The CDR3 loop is CASSPTGDYGYTF. In DNA form, the CDR3 reads TGTGCCAGCAGCCCGACAGGGGACTATGGCTACACCTTC.

The chain combines TRBV6-2 or TRBV6-3 with TRBJ2-1; a weak D match, TRBD1 (5 bases). V lost 5 bases, J lost 7 bases, and 6 bases lay in between. Germline loops: CDR1 MNHEY, CDR2 SVGEGT. This CDR3 contains 11 residues. This CDR3 reads CASSRGNEQFF. Here the CDR3 DNA reads TGTGCCAGCAGTAGGGGAAATGAGCAGTTCTTC.

The CDR3 loop reads CASSLEEISYEQYF. Written as DNA, the CDR3 is TGTGCCAGCAGCTTAGAGGAGATTTCCTACGAGCAGTACTTC. The gene calls are TRBV7-9 and TRBJ2-7; D gene unclear. Germline CDR1 and CDR2: SEHNR and FQNEAQ (reference sequence). The CDR3 has 14 amino acids. V lost 1 base, J lost 1 base, and 8 bases lay in between.

The genes are TRBV13 and TRBJ2-2; the D gene is possibly TRBD2 (6 bases). The CDR3 sequence is 18 residues long. Germline assignment: CDR1 PRHDT and CDR2 FYEKMQ (reference sequence). V was trimmed by 5 bases and J by 6 bases, leaving 25 bases between them. DNA of the CDR3: TGTGCCAGCAGCGATTCCCGACTAGGCCGTTTTGCGGCCGGGGAGCTGTTTTTT. This gives the protein CASSDSRLGRFAAGELFF.

This chain uses TRBV28 with TRBJ2-7; no clear D. This CDR3 is 11 amino acids long. V gave up 3 bases and J gave up 7 bases, with 7 bases separating them. Germline CDR1 reads MDHEN; CDR2 reads SYDVKM. The CDR3 nucleotides are TGTGCCAGCAGTTTTCTAGAAGAGCAGTACTTC. It specifies CASSFLEEQYF.

The J gene is TRBJ1-5, the V gene TRBV5-4, with a weak D call TRBD1 (6 bases). CDR1 and CDR2 from the germline V gene are SGHNT and YYREEE (reference sequence). This CDR3 is built from 16 residues. Trimming cost V 3 bases and J 6 bases, with 19 bases left between them. The CDR3 DNA is TGTGCCAGCAGCTGGGGCGGGGGGGCCCACGGTCAGCCCCAGCATTTT. Amino acids: CASSWGGGAHGQPQHF.

This sequence joins TRBV6-5 and TRBJ2-3; D remains ambiguous. The CDR3 totals 14 residues. CDR1 and CDR2 (germline): MNHEY, SVGAGI. V lost 6 bases to trimming and J lost 2 bases, with 12 bases between them. This CDR3 is CASRVEWATDTQYF. CDR3 nucleotides: TGTGCCAGCAGAGTAGAGTGGGCCACAGATACGCAGTATTTT.

J is TRBJ2-5 and V is TRBV6-5, with TRBD1 identical over 9 bases. V lost 11 bases, J lost 4 bases, and 8 bases stayed unmatched. The CDR3 consists of 13 residues. Germline V gene sequence: CDR1 MNHEY, CDR2 SVGAGI. The CDR3 DNA sequence: TGTGCCGTTCGACAGGGGGTTGGAGAGACCCAGTACTTC. As protein: CAVRQGVGETQYF.

This clone was counted a few times. This chain joins TRBV18 and TRBJ1-3; no clear D. Germline loops: CDR1 KGHSH, CDR2 LQKENI. The germline V and J ends were trimmed by 0 bases and 5 bases, with 2 bases remaining between them. The CDR3 extends over 12 amino acids. The CDR3: CASSPPRNTIYF. CDR3 sequence (DNA): TGTGCCAGCTCACCACCTAGAAACACCATATATTTT.

This clone was detected only once. The V call is TRBV13, the J call TRBJ1-6; 7 nucleotides align to TRBD1. CDR1 and CDR2 (germline): PRHDT, FYEKMQ (reference sequence). The CDR3 is 12 residues long. The V gene end was trimmed by 5 bases and the J gene end by 16 bases; junction bases not matched to a gene: 8. CDR3 DNA: TGTGCCAGCAGCCAAGGGACAGACGATCTCCACTTT. Amino acids: CASSQGTDDLHF.

This clone was counted once. This chain joins TRBV7-9 and TRBJ2-3; 12 positions agree with TRBD2. This CDR3 is built from 16 residues. V shed 4 bases, J shed 0 bases, and the junction held 2 bases outside the gene matches. Looked up from germline, CDR1 is SEHNR and CDR2 is FQNEAQ (reference sequence). The CDR3 region is CASSSLAGGSTDTQYF. The CDR3 bases are TGTGCCAGCAGCTCTCTAGCGGGAGGGAGCACAGATACGCAGTATTTT.